The 15 T cell receptor beta chains below were found in one sample sequenced in a study of monozygotic twins with inflammatory bowel disease. TCRdb re-called the 5' RACE reads; one entry per CDR3 protein, DNA not given. Its table records about 440,000 distinct CDR3 sequences. Input material: blood. These receptor sequences come from a human donor with ulcerative colitis or Crohn's disease, or a healthy co-twin of an affected twin (not recorded which).

Here the CDR3 reads CASSLLDAGAENEQFF. V gene TRBV6-2 or TRBV6-3 combines with J gene TRBJ2-1; there is no DNA to check the TCRdb D call of TRBD2. The germline CDR1 and CDR2 sequences are MNHEY and SVGEGT. This CDR3 comprises 16 residues.

This chain links TRBV4-1 with TRBJ2-7; lacking DNA, the TRBD2 call made by TCRdb goes unchecked. Germline CDR1 MGHRA, CDR2 YSYEKL. This CDR3 has 12 residues. The chain's CDR3 is CASSQDGGEQYF.

CDR3 amino acids: CAFGEGARTEAFF. The chain employs TRBV30 and TRBJ1-1; TCRdb outputs TRBD1, but without DNA this stays unchecked. Germline lookup yields CDR1 GTSNPN and CDR2 SVGIG (reference sequence). There are 13 residues in the CDR3.

The chain joins TRBV29-1 to TRBJ2-7; the TCRdb call, TRBD1, lacks DNA for checking. CDR1 is SQVTM, CDR2 ANQGSEA, per germline. CDR3 size: 15 residues. This chain's CDR3 is CSVEAADRDSYEQYF.

The V and J genes are TRBV12-3 or TRBV12-4 and TRBJ2-7; TCRdb calls TRBD1, which cannot be checked without DNA. The CDR3 runs to 15 residues. The CDR3 sequence is CASSSSQGFSYEQYF.

The V gene is TRBV19, the J gene TRBJ1-1. CDR1 is LNHDA, CDR2 SQIVND, per germline (reference sequence). This CDR3 comprises 12 residues. CDR3: CASRPGNTEAFF.

The V gene is TRBV20-1, the J gene TRBJ1-1. The germline CDR1 and CDR2 sequences are DFQATT and SNEGSKA (reference sequence). This CDR3 region has 14 residues. The chain's CDR3 is CSARGGGTNTEAFF.

This chain uses TRBV20-1 with TRBJ1-1; the TCRdb call, TRBD1, lacks DNA for checking. The germline V gene has CDR1 DFQATT and CDR2 SNEGSKA (reference sequence). This CDR3 region has 13 residues. CDR3 residues: CSAKGQAYTEAFF.

J is TRBJ2-1 and V is TRBV21-1; with no DNA, the TCRdb D assignment of TRBD2 cannot be verified. TRBV21-1 constitutes a pseudogene. This CDR3 is 17 amino acids long. CDR3 loop: CASRSFKAGRWFNEQFF.

This chain connects TRBV29-1 to TRBJ2-2; lacking DNA, the TRBD1 call made by TCRdb goes unchecked. The CDR3 length is 13 residues. Germline V gene sequence: CDR1 SQVTM, CDR2 ANQGSEA. The CDR3 sequence: CSALLGGTGELFF.

The chain employs TRBV12-3 or TRBV12-4 and TRBJ1-5; TCRdb designates TRBD1, a call that cannot be tested without DNA. The CDR3 loop spans 14 amino acids. The CDR3 sequence is CASTATGGNQPQHF.

The rearrangement links TRBV20-1 to TRBJ2-5. CDR1 and CDR2 (germline): DFQATT, SNEGSKA (reference sequence). The CDR3 has 13 amino acids. This CDR3 reads CSARVGSQETQYF.

The CDR3 spells CASSYGPLNTEAFF. The J gene is TRBJ1-1, the V gene TRBV6-2 or TRBV6-3. Germline-derived CDR1 and CDR2 are MNHEY and SVGEGT. This CDR3 has 14 amino acids.

The chain couples TRBV5-1 to TRBJ1-2; TCRdb outputs TRBD1, but without DNA this stays unchecked. CDR1 SGHRS and CDR2 YFSETQ come from the germline V gene. The CDR3 is 18 amino acids. The CDR3 region is CASSLRGNDPATLYGYTF.

The V call is TRBV4-3, the J call TRBJ2-4; TCRdb lists TRBD1, though no DNA is available to test this call. Germline CDR1 is LGHNA and CDR2 is YSLEER. This CDR3 has 13 residues. The CDR3 protein is CASSPGAGGIQYF.